This TCR beta chain originates from a study of blood T cell repertoires in COVID-19. At the level of the study: Researchers got acute and convalescent COVID-19 samples from the United States, Italy and Spain. T cells, B-cell-depleted T cells, or PBMCs supplied cDNA or gDNA.

J lost 5 bases, V lost 4 bases, and 13 bases had no gene match. The CDR3 has 16 residues. CDR1 SGDLS and CDR2 YYNGEE come from the germline V gene. This clone appeared a few times. Original handling: From reference gene primer amplification, estimates of nucleated cell counts were derived. The assay was immunoSEQ multiplex PCR, and TCRdb's table has in-frame clones only and misses some. V and J calls and clone size are copied from that table; D and trimming were computed from the DNA. The sample yields 200,000 to 250,000 clones, about 90% seen once. The genes are TRBV9 and TRBJ1-1, with TRBD1 matching 8 bases. Material for sequencing was peripheral blood. The clonotype was recovered from a woman younger than 45 who had recovered from COVID-19. In nucleotides, the CDR3 is TGTGCCAGCAGCTCAAGCCAGGGGGCGGGTAGGACTGAAGCTTTCTTT. Amino acids: CASSSSQGAGRTEAFF.